This TCR beta chain was sequenced for a study of cytomegalovirus exposure and HLA in healthy donors. The PCR used 60 Vbeta and 13 Jbeta primers. Data came from immunoSEQ multiplex PCR; TCRdb stores just in-frame clones and leaves some out. The sample includes around 100,000 clones, 70% to 85% of them seen just once. Findings and limits, study-wide: According to reports, the classifier identified cytomegalovirus status with high specificity and sensitivity.

In the case of this clone: Its cognate antigen is unknown.

Donors consisted of healthy bone marrow donors. This CDR3 spans 15 amino acids. V was pared by 5 bases and J by 9 bases, with 5 bases of the junction left unmatched. Germline-derived CDR1 and CDR2 are SGHNT and YENEEA. Sequencing used PBMCs. The chain carries TRBV11-3 and TRBJ2-1; TRBD2 agrees at 15 bases. The sequence was collected from a woman aged 18-35 years in good health and CMV-seronegative. CDR3 coding DNA: TGTGCCAGCAGCCCAGGACTAGCGGGAGGGTTTGAGCAGTTCTTC. This translates into CASSPGLAGGFEQFF.